Each of the 14 T cell receptor beta chains below was sequenced from the same sample in a study of blood T cell repertoires in COVID-19 (TCRdb year 2020). Receptor amplification or capture employed the immunoSEQ multiplex PCR assay. TCRdb holds this immuneACCESS table with in-frame rearrangements only. Some clones are missing; in checked studies, unresolved V genes explain under half, and the rest has no known cause. The table for this sample lists more than 200,000 clones; 75% to 90% of them were counted only once. Of the sample, approximately 3.7% falls within the top ten clones. The material sequenced was PBMCs or T cells enriched from blood (not recorded which). Receptors originate from a woman aged 30 to 39 who had recovered from COVID-19.

CDR3 sequence (DNA): TGTGCCAGCAGCTTAGCAGGGGGATCAGATACGCAGTATTTT. Translation: CASSLAGGSDTQYF. V is TRBV7-9 and J is TRBJ2-3; D perhaps matches TRBD1 (6 bases). The CDR3 is made up of 14 amino acids. Trimming stripped 0 bases from V and 4 bases from J, with 8 bases between. Germline V gene lookup returns CDR1 SEHNR and CDR2 FQNEAQ (reference sequence).

Of note for this clone: The junction does not match germline at one end; this may be a read error. This chain uses TRBV30 with TRBJ1-2; maybe TRBD1 (6 bases). The CDR3 extends over 11 amino acids. Germline CDR1 GTSNPN, CDR2 SVGIG (reference sequence). As DNA, the CDR3 is TGTGCCTGGACCACGGGGCAGAACAGGGCCTTC. It yields the protein CAWTTGQNRAF.

This chain connects TRBV9 to TRBJ2-2; 8 nucleotides line up with TRBD1. The CDR3 covers 14 residues. Germline values: CDR1 SGDLS, CDR2 YYNGEE. V gave up 7 bases and J gave up 5 bases; unmatched junction bases: 7. CDR3 residues: CASQGASQTGELFF. In DNA form, the CDR3 reads TGTGCCAGCCAGGGGGCGTCCCAAACCGGGGAGCTGTTTTTT.

The V and J genes are TRBV7-2 and TRBJ2-3, with 8 bases lining up with TRBD2. The CDR3 totals 19 residues. The V gene end was trimmed by 0 bases and the J gene end by 4 bases; junction bases not matched to a gene: 15. Germline CDR1 and CDR2: SGHTA and FQGNSA. CDR3: CASSLAGFLAGSVADTQYF. The CDR3 nucleotides are TGTGCCAGCAGCTTAGCGGGCTTCCTAGCGGGTTCCGTGGCAGATACGCAGTATTTT. The whole variable domain, remainder taken from reference TRBV7-2 and TRBJ2-3, is GAGVSQSPSNKVTEKGKDVELRCDPISGHTALYWYRQSLGQGLEFLIYFQGNSAPDKSGLPSDRFSAERTGGSVSTLTIQRTQQEDSAVYLCASSLAGFLAGSVADTQYFGPGTRLTVL.

J is TRBJ2-1 and V is TRBV29-1; 8 positions match TRBD1. CDR1 and CDR2 (germline): SQVTM, ANQGSEA. V lost 0 bases to trimming and J lost 9 bases; unmatched junction nucleotides: 13. The CDR3 is 16 residues long. Here the CDR3 DNA reads TGCAGCGTTGAAGAGACCGGACAGGGCCTTAGTAGTGAGCAGTTCTTC. Translating gives CSVEETGQGLSSEQFF.

The genes are TRBV21-1 and TRBJ1-3; TRBD1, the table's D call, was not compared with the DNA. TRBV21-1 corresponds to a pseudogene. The CDR3 length is 16 residues. The CDR3 loop reads CASSKDRRRPGDTIYF. The DNA for the CDR3 is TGTGCCAGCAGCAAAGATAGGCGCAGGCCAGGGGACACCATATATTTT.

Remarks on this clone: Other DNA sequences in the sample encode the same CDR3. The rearrangement joins TRBV28 to TRBJ1-4; the D gene is possibly TRBD1 (6 bases). The germline V gene encodes CDR1 MDHEN and CDR2 SYDVKM. Trimming took off 6 bases at V and 7 bases at J, with 15 bases between the two ends. The CDR3 loop spans 14 amino acids. The CDR3: CASSLIQGGEKLFF. The CDR3 coding sequence is TGTGCCAGCAGCCTCATACAGGGTGGTGAAAAACTGTTTTTT.

The chain has TRBV9 and TRBJ1-3, with a possible D match to TRBD1 (6 bases). Between the trimmed V and J ends, which lost 0 bases and 0 bases, there was a span of 13 bases. Germline assignment: CDR1 SGDLS and CDR2 YYNGEE. The CDR3 has 17 residues. For the CDR3, the DNA is TGTGCCAGCAGCGTAGAGGCAGGGGTGAGCTCTGGAAACACCATATATTTT. This gives the protein CASSVEAGVSSGNTIYF. Using reference TRBV9 and TRBJ1-3 for the parts outside the CDR3, the full variable domain is DSGVTQTPKHLITATGQRVTLRCSPRSGDLSVYWYQQSLDQGLQFLIQYYNGEERAKGNILERFSAQQFPDLHSELNLSSLELGDSALYFCASSVEAGVSSGNTIYFGEGSWLTVV.

The rearrangement links TRBV4-3 to TRBJ1-1; D remains unclear. V gave up 0 bases and J gave up 1 base, with 12 bases separating them. The CDR3 contains 16 residues. Germline V CDR1 and CDR2: LGHNA, YSLEER. The CDR3 here is CASSQDFWATNTEAFF. The CDR3 nucleotides read TGCGCCAGCAGCCAAGATTTTTGGGCTACGAACACTGAAGCTTTCTTT.

This clone was recorded a few times. V is TRBV2 and J is TRBJ1-2; 7 nucleotides line up with TRBD1. Germline V gene lookup returns CDR1 SNHLY and CDR2 FYNNEI. After removal of 7 bases from V and 4 bases from J, the junction contained 9 bases not matched to a gene. The CDR3 covers 14 residues. CDR3 protein: CASTLDREGYGYTF. Written as DNA, the CDR3 is TGTGCCAGCACCCTAGACAGGGAAGGCTATGGCTACACCTTC.

The rearrangement uses TRBV21-1 and TRBJ1-1; the listed D gene, TRBD1, was not tested against the DNA. TRBV21-1 is described as a pseudogene. CDR3 length: 15 residues. The CDR3 reads CASSRRQGRDTEAFF. CDR3 DNA sequence: TGTGCCAGCAGCAGACGACAGGGAAGGGACACTGAAGCTTTCTTT.

The chain links TRBV30 to TRBJ1-1; D gene uncertain. CDR1 is GTSNPN, CDR2 SVGIG, per germline (reference sequence). Trimming stripped 3 bases from V and 4 bases from J, with 9 bases between. The CDR3 has 12 residues. The CDR3 protein is CAWSLGSTEAFF. CDR3 in DNA: TGTGCCTGGAGCCTTGGCAGCACTGAAGCTTTCTTT. Variable domain in full (rest from reference TRBV30 and TRBJ1-1): SQTIHQWPATLVQPVGSPLSLECTVEGTSNPNLYWYRQAAGRGLQLLFYSVGIGQISSEVPQNLSASRPQDRQFILSSKKLLLSDSGFYLCAWSLGSTEAFFGQGTRLTVV.

The chain is built from TRBV3-1 (or the pseudogene TRBV3-2) and TRBJ2-5, with TRBD2 identical over 15 bases. The V and J ends lost 4 bases and 4 bases, in that order; junction bases with no gene match: 22. Germline V CDR1 and CDR2: LGHDT, YNNKEL (reference sequence). The CDR3 covers 22 residues. The CDR3 region is CASSPQSYPGTSGRRGGETQYF. CDR3 DNA: TGTGCCAGCAGCCCACAATCCTACCCTGGGACTAGCGGGAGGAGAGGGGGAGAGACCCAGTACTTC.

V is TRBV4-2 and J is TRBJ2-5, with 10 nucleotides matching TRBD2. This CDR3 region has 15 residues. Germline lookup yields CDR1 LGHNA and CDR2 YNFKEQ. Trimming took 2 bases from V and 4 from J; bases not matched to a gene: 4. The CDR3: CASSQLAGEGETQYF. The CDR3 DNA follows: TGTGCCAGCAGCCAACTAGCGGGAGAGGGAGAGACCCAGTACTTC.